This paragraph reports one T cell receptor beta chain. The sample belongs to a study of blood T cell repertoires in COVID-19. Study-wide background: Italy, Spain and the United States were the sources of the convalescent and acute COVID-19 samples. The analysed material was cDNA or gDNA that came from T cells, B-cell-depleted T cells, or PBMCs.

In the study's own analysis: Reference gene primer amplification gave estimated nucleated cell counts. Assay: immunoSEQ multiplex PCR; the TCRdb copy retains only in-frame clones and omits some. V and J calls plus clone size are reproduced from that table; the DNA served to infer D and trimming. The sample lists roughly 54,000 clones, 85% to 95% seen once, with around 3.9% in the top ten. CDR3 length equals 12 residues. Germline V lookup: CDR1 KGHDR, CDR2 SFDVKD. V lost 2 bases to trimming and J lost 5 bases, with 4 bases between them. Specimen: peripheral blood. J is TRBJ2-3 and V is TRBV24-1; D gene ambiguous. This TCR was sampled from a man in his fifties with acute or convalescent COVID-19. The CDR3 DNA follows: TGTGCCACCAGTGATTACAGAGATACGCAGTATTTT. Translated, it gives CATSDYRDTQYF.